The T cell receptor beta chain described here comes from a study of response to subunit inactivated influenza vaccine. TCRdb used MiXCR to reprocess the RT-PCR reads, holding one entry per CDR3 protein. The repertoire holds more than 450,000 distinct CDR3 sequences, with around 10% as singletons. The CDR3 extends over 15 amino acids. V lost 5 bases, J lost 4 bases, and 7 bases stayed unmatched. Germline V gives CDR1 SGHTA, CDR2 FQGTGA. This sample was shared with a second study, whose subject was T cells expressing NK-cell markers. That report notes: Production of TCR beta cDNA relied on 5'RACE template switching with UMIs. It was sorted CD3+CD56-NKG2C+, CD3+CD56+NKG2C- and CD3+CD56+NKG2C+ T cells that provided the TCR beta repertoires. One observes that, in a handful of donors, these clonotypes were also the leading ones within the CD3+CD56-NKG2C+ fraction.

This material consisted of PBMCs from blood, taken on the day of vaccination. The V and J genes are TRBV7-3 and TRBJ2-2; 7 bases agree with TRBD2. This receptor was identified in a man in his forties or fifties who received an inactivated influenza vaccine. The CDR3, as DNA: TGTGCCAGCAGCCCAGGACTAGGGTTCACCGGGGAGCTGTTTTTT. Its protein product is CASSPGLGFTGELFF.